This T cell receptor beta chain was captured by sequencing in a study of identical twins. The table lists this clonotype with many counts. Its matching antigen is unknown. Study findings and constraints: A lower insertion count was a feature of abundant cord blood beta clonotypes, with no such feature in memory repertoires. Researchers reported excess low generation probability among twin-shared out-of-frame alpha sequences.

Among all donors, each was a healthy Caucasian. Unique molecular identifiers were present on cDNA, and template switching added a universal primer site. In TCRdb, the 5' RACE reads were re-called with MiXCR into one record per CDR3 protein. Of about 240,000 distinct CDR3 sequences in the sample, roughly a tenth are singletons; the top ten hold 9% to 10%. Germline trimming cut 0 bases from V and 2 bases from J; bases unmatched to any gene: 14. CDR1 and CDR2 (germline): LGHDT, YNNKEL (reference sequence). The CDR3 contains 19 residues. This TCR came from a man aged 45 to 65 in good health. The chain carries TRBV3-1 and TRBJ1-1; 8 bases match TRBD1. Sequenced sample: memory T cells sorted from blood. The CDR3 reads CASSQDNFGQGFGNTEAFF. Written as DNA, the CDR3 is TGTGCCAGCAGCCAAGATAACTTTGGACAGGGATTCGGAAACACTGAAGCTTTCTTT.